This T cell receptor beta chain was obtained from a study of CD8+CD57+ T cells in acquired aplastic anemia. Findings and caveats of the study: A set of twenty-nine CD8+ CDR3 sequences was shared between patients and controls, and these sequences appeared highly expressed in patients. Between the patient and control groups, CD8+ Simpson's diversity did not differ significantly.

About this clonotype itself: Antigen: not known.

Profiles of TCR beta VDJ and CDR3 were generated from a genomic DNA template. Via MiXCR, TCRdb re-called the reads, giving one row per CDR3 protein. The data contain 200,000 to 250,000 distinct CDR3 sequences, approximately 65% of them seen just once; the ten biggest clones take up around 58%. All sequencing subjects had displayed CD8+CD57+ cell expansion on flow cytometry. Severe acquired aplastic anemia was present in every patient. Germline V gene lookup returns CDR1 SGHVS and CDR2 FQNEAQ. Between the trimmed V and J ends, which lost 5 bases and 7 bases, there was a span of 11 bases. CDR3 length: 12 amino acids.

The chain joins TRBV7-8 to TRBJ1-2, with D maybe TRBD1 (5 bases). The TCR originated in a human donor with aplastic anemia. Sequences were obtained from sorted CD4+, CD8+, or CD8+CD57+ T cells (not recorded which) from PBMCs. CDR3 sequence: CASSVAGGGYTF. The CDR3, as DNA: TGTGCCAGCAGCGTGGCCGGGGGTGGCTACACCTTC.